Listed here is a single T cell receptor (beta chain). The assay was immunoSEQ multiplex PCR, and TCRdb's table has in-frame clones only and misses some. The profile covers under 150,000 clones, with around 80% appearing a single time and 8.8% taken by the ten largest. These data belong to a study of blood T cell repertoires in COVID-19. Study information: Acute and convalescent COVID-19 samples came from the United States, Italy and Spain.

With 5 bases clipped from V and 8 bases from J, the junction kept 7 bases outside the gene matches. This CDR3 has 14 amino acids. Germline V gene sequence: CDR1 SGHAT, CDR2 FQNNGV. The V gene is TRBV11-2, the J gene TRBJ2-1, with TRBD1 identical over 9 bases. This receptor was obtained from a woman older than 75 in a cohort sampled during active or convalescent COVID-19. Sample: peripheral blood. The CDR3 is CASSTGQGSYEQFF. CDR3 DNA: TGTGCCAGCAGCACCGGACAGGGGAGCTATGAGCAGTTCTTC. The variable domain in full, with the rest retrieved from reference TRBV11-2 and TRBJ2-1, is EAGVAQSPRYKIIEKRQSVAFWCNPISGHATLYWYQQILGQGPKLLIQFQNNGVVDDSQLPKDRFSAERLKGVDSTLKIQPAKLEDSAVYLCASSTGQGSYEQFFGPGTRLTVL.